This is a list of T cell receptor beta chains from one sample in a study of T-cell reconstitution after alpha-beta-depleted transplantation in children. TCRdb redid the calling of the PCR reads with MiXCR, one entry per CDR3 protein. Here the sample spans a few hundred thousand distinct CDR3 sequences, more than 20% being singletons. Material: PBMCs, obtained before TCRalphabeta/CD19-depleted stem cell transplant. Every receptor here comes from a girl aged 2 to 9 with Fanconi anemia, due to receive a stem cell transplant. The CDR3 runs from the conserved cysteine through the conserved F or W. A D gene is named only where the DNA matches it firmly. Only part of the rows carry a size: once, few, many, or a class if the clone is expanded.

TRBD1 TRBJ2-3 TRBV5-1 NA TGCGCCAGCAGCTTTCGGACAGGGGATGTGGATACGCAGTATTTT CASSFRTGDVDTQYF
TRBD1 TRBJ2-4 TRBV28 few TGTGCCAGCAGTTCCGCCATCCTCGGACAGGGTCTAGCCAAAAACATTCAGTACTTC CASSSAILGQGLAKNIQYF
NA TRBJ2-1 TRBV20-1 many TGCAGTGCTAGAAGCCCCTCCCCTTACAATGAGCAGTTCTTC CSARSPSPYNEQFF
TRBD1 TRBJ2-5 TRBV11-2 few TGTGCCAGCAGCTTCGGGACAGAAGAGACCCAGTACTTC CASSFGTEETQYF
NA TRBJ1-1 TRBV20-1 NA TGCAGTGCTAGGCGTCGGGGGAACAGGGCCATGGGTACTGAAGCTTTCTTT CSARRRGNRAMGTEAFF
TRBD1 TRBJ2-1 TRBV7-7 few TGTGCCAGCAGCGGATTTGCCGCCGGTTCAGGGGGCAATGAGCAGTTCTTC CASSGFAAGSGGNEQFF
TRBD2 TRBJ2-3 TRBV6-5 few TGTGCCAGCAGTTACCCGACTGGCGGGGGGTACACAGATACGCAGTATTTT CASSYPTGGGYTDTQYF
NA TRBJ2-7 TRBV20-1 many TGCAGTGCTAGTCCCTACGAGCAGTACTTC CSASPYEQYF
NA TRBJ2-2 TRBV29-1 many TGCAGCGTTGTAGGACAGAACACCGGGGAGCTGTTTTTT CSVVGQNTGELFF
TRBD1 TRBJ2-5 TRBV10-3 many TGTGCCATCAGTAGGGGACAGCAAGAGACCCAGTACTTC CAISRGQQETQYF